This T cell receptor beta chain was retrieved from a study of blood T cell repertoires in COVID-19 (dated by TCRdb to the early 2020s). Some background on the complete study: Collaborator samples came from the United States, Italy and Spain and covered acute and convalescent phases of COVID-19. The repertoires were made available in a free public database intended to serve as a resource for research on the immune response to SARS-CoV-2. Subjects who had been exposed to COVID-19, were actively infected with it, or had recovered from it provided the deeply sampled blood TCRbeta repertoires that made up the dataset. The sample metadata nearly always contained a de-identified subject ID, COVID-19 status, age in years and sex. The samples were drawn from the first 160 participants of the ongoing ImmuneRACE study and from some 1,300 subjects provided by 6 global collaborators. The material from the prospective study consisted of cDNA or gDNA derived from T cells, B-cell-depleted T cells, or PBMCs. Where HLA class I and class II types were available, the types were taken from metadata supplied by the sample provider, not from assay-based typing. General conclusions and limits of the study: The quantity of clinical and demographic metadata differed by source and by participant and was supplied without curation.

In this sample, this clone turned up once. This clone's antigen is unknown. No much larger clone is present one base from it, and per-base qualities are unavailable. The CDR3 covers 16 residues, taking in both the cysteine and the phenylalanine. Only the CDR3 part of the read is kept: 48 bases, read in frame from the first base. V and J are trimmed by 4 bases and 4 bases, and the gene matches miss 7 bases of the junction. CDR1 and CDR2 are drawn from the germline V gene: MNHEY, SVGAGI. TCRbeta CDR3 regions were amplified from genomic DNA by means of the immunoSEQ Assay, a bias-controlled multiplex PCR. On the study's bioinformatics: Within the assay, amplification of reference gene primers was used to estimate how many nucleated cells each sample contained. To quantify the absolute abundance of each unique TCRbeta CDR3 rearrangement, sequence reads were collapsed and filtered. For each sample, productive Simpson clonality was calculated by taking the square root of Simpson's diversity index across productive rearrangements. This is the immuneACCESS table as TCRdb keeps it, with only in-frame sequences that have V and J called. A part of the clones is gone; compared with another copy, unresolved V genes explain less than half, and the rest is unexplained. That table is the source of V, J and clone size, and D and trimming were worked out from the DNA. For this sample the table gives some 200,000 clones, of which about 84% were detected only once. The ten largest clones capture roughly 7.8% of the sample.

One collaborating source in Seattle enrolled patients during active infection and followed them longitudinally through the course of disease. Whole blood was collected in K2EDTA tubes by collaborating institutions according to the institutions' own protocols. Collaborator samples were shipped for TCRbeta analysis as frozen whole blood, isolated PBMCs, or DNA extracted from either sample type. The receptor comes from an elderly woman with COVID-19, enrolled during active disease. The chain was built from TRBV6-5 and TRBJ1-2; 12 nucleotides in the junction match TRBD1. The source material was peripheral blood. CDR3 loop: CASSLIRDRGPYGYTF. In nucleotides, the sequence is TGTGCCAGCAGTTTGATCCGGGACAGGGGGCCCTATGGCTACACCTTC.